The rows below give T cell receptor beta chains drawn from one sample of a study of T cells in Graves' hyperthyroidism and ophthalmopathy. TCRdb passed the multiplex PCR reads through MiXCR, listing each CDR3 protein once. Among about 710,000 distinct CDR3 sequences listed, about a sixth were seen once. The source material was blood. The source of these receptors is a man in his late teens or twenties with Graves' hyperthyroidism. CDR3s leave out the opening cysteine and the closing phenylalanine or tryptophan. Fields, in order: V gene, J gene, CDR3 protein.

TRBV11-3	TRBJ1-2	ASSLQGASYGYT
TRBV20-1	TRBJ2-3	SANQAGSTDTQY
TRBV13	TRBJ2-7	ASSSTGANYEQY
TRBV6-2/TRBV6-3	TRBJ2-7	ASSYAGAPYEQY
TRBV11-2	TRBJ2-3	ASSPGVSTDTQY
TRBV5-4	TRBJ2-1	ASSLRQEQF
TRBV28	TRBJ2-7	ASRFHGSYEQY
TRBV24-1	TRBJ2-1	ATSDLYYNEQF
TRBV28	TRBJ2-1	ASMRQGSYNEQF
TRBV12-3/TRBV12-4	TRBJ2-7	ASSRNREREQY
TRBV2	TRBJ2-5	ASSADGIYQETQY
TRBV29-1	TRBJ2-5	SVDPWTGSEETQY
TRBV5-1	TRBJ2-7	ASSSQPSSGSYEQY
TRBV12-5	TRBJ2-7	ASGSPRGRPYEQY
TRBV6-1	TRBJ1-1	QVSKNTEAF
TRBV28	TRBJ1-1	ASSLLGRGPNTEAF
TRBV7-2	TRBJ1-2	ASSLAARVGGYT
TRBV12-3/TRBV12-4	TRBJ2-2	ASSFTREYHGELF
TRBV25-1	TRBJ2-1	ASSAPGSGRRDEQF
TRBV12-3/TRBV12-4	TRBJ2-3	ASSLTTYTTDTQY
TRBV7-2	TRBJ2-7	ASSFYVLAGDEQY
TRBV28	TRBJ2-1	ASSFISPPREVSYNEQF
TRBV9	TRBJ2-7	ASSAGTSTYEQY
TRBV6-9	TRBJ2-1	ASSYRTGGYEQF
TRBV29-1	TRBJ2-5	SVEVPNQETQY
TRBV12-5	TRBJ2-7	ASGLVSSSPNNNYEQY
TRBV2	TRBJ2-3	ASRRGTSGSYTQY
TRBV12-3/TRBV12-4	TRBJ2-1	ASSLATSEQF
TRBV11-3	TRBJ2-1	ASSPGQGKYNEQF
TRBV27	TRBJ2-7	ASSPPWTGGHEQY
TRBV12-3/TRBV12-4	TRBJ2-7	ASTLSGQGFGEQY
TRBV7-9	TRBJ2-5	ASSSGPNVATQY
TRBV7-9	TRBJ1-5	ASSTTIIGGLGRSNQPQH
TRBV7-9	TRBJ2-7	AGGTGDSYEQY
TRBV12-3/TRBV12-4	TRBJ2-2	ASSRAGVTGELF